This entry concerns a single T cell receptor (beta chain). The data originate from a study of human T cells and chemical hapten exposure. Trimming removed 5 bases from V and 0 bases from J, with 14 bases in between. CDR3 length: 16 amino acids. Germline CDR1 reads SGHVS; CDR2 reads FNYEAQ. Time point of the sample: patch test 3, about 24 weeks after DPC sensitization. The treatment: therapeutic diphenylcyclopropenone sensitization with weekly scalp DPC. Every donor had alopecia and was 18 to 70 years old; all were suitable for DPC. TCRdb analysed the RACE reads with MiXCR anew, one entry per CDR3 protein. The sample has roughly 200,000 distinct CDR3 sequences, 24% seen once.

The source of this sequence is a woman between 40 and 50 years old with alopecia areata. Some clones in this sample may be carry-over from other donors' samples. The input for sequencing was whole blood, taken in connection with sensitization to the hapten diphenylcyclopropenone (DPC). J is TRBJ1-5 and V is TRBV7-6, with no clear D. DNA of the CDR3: TGTGCCAGCAGCCCCCAGGCAGGATATAGCAATCAGCCCCAGCATTTT. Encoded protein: CASSPQAGYSNQPQHF.